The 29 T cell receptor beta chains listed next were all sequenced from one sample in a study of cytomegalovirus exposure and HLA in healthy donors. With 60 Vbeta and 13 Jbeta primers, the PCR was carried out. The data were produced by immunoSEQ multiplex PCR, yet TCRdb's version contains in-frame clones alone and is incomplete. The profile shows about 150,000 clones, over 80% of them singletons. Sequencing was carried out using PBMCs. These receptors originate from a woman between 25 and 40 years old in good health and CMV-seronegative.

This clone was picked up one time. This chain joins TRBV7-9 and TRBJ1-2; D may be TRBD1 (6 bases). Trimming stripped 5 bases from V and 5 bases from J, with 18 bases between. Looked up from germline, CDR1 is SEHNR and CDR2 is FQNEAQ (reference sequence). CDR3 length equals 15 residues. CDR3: CASSVGEGDPYGYTF. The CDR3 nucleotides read TGTGCCAGCAGCGTAGGTGAGGGGGATCCGTATGGCTACACCTTC.

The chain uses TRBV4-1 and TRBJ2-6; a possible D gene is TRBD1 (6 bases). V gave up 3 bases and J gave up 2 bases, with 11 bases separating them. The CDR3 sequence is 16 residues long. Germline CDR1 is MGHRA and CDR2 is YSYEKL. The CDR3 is CASSQGRQAGANVLTF. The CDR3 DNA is TGCGCCAGCAGCCAGGGGCGACAGGCTGGGGCCAACGTCCTGACTTTC.

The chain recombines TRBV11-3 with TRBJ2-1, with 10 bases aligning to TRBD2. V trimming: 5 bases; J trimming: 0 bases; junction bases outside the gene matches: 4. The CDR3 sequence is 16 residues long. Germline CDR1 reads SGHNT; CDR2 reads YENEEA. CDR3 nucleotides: TGTGCCAGCAGCGTTAGCGGGAGGAACTCCTACAATGAGCAGTTCTTC. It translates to CASSVSGRNSYNEQFF. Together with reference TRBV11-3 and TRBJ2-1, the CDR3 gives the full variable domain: EAGVVQSPRYKIIEKKQPVAFWCNPISGHNTLYWYLQNLGQGPELLIRYENEEAVDDSQLPKDRFSAERLKGVDSTLKIQPAELGDSAVYLCASSVSGRNSYNEQFFGPGTRLTVL.

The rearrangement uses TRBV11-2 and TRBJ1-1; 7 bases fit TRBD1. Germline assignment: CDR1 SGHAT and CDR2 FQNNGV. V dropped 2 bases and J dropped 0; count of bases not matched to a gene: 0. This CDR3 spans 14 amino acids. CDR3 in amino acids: CASSLRGLNTEAFF. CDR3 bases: TGTGCCAGCAGCTTAAGGGGGCTGAACACTGAAGCTTTCTTT.

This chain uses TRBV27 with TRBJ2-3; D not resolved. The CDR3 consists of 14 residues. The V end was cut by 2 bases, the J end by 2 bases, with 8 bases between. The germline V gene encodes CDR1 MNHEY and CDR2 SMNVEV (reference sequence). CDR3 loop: CASSLTKATDTQYF. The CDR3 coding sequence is TGTGCCAGCAGTTTAACTAAGGCCACAGATACGCAGTATTTT.

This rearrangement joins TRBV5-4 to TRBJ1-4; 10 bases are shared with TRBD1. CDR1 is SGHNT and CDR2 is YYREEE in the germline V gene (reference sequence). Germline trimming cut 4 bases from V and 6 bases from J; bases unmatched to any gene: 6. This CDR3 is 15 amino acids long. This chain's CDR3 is CASSRNGQGDEKLFF. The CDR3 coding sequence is TGTGCCAGCAGCCGGAACGGACAGGGGGATGAAAAACTGTTTTTT.

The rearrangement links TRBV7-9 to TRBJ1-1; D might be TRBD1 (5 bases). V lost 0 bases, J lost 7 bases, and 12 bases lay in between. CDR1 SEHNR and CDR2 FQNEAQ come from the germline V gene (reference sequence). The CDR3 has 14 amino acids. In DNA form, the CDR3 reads TGTGCCAGCAGCTTAGCCAGGGAAATTGATGAAGCTTTCTTT. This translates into CASSLAREIDEAFF.

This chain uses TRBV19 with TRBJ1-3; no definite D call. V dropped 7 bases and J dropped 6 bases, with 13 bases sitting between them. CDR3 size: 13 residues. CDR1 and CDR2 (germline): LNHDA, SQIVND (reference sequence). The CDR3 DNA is TGTGCCAGTATGTGGACTTTGGAAAACACCATATATTTT. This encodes CASMWTLENTIYF.

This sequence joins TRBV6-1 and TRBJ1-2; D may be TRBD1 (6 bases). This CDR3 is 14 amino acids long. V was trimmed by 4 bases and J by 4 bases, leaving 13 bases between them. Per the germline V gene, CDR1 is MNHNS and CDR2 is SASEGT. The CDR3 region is CASSVIGTSYGYTF. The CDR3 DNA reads TGTGCCAGCAGTGTAATTGGGACAAGCTATGGCTACACCTTC.

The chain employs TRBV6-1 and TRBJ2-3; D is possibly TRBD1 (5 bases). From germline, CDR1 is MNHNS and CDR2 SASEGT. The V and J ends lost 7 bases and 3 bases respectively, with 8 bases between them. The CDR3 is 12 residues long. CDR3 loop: CASTDSTDTQYF. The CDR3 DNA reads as TGTGCCAGCACAGACAGTACAGATACGCAGTATTTT.

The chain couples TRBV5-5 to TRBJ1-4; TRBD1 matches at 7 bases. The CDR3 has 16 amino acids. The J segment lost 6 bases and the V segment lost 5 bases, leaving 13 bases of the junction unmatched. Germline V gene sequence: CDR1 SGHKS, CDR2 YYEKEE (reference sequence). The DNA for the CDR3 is TGTGCCAGCAGTCGTTTAGGACAGGTTCCTGATGAAAAACTGTTTTTT. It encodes CASSRLGQVPDEKLFF.

The CDR3 DNA is TGTGCCAGCAGTGAAGGTCAACACTACGAGCAGTACTTC. It encodes CASSEGQHYEQYF. V is TRBV6-1 and J is TRBJ2-7; D gene uncertain. V was pared by 1 base and J by 3 bases, with 7 bases between. Germline values: CDR1 MNHNS, CDR2 SASEGT. The length of the CDR3 is 13 residues.

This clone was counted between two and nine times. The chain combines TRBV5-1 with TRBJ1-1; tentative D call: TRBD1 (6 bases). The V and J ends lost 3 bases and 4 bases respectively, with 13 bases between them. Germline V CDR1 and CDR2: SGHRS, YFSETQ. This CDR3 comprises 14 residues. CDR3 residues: CASSWQGRGTEAFF. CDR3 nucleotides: TGCGCCAGCAGCTGGCAGGGCAGGGGCACTGAAGCTTTCTTT.

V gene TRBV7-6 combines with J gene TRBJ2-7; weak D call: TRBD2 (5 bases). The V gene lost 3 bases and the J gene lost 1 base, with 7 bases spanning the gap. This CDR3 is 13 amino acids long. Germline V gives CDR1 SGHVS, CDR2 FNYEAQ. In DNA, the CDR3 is TGTGCCAGCAGCTTGGGAGCTTCCTACGAGCAGTACTTC. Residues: CASSLGASYEQYF. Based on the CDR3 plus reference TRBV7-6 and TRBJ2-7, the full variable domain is GAGVSQSPRYKVTKRGQDVALRCDPISGHVSLYWYRQALGQGPEFLTYFNYEAQQDKSGLPNDRFSAERPEGSISTLTIQRTEQRDSAMYRCASSLGASYEQYFGPGTRLTVT.

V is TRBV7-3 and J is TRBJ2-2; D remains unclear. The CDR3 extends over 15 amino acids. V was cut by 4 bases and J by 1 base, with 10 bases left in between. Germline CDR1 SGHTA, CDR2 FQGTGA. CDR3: CASSSLAGNTGELFF. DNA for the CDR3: TGTGCCAGCAGCTCATTAGCCGGGAACACCGGGGAGCTGTTTTTT.

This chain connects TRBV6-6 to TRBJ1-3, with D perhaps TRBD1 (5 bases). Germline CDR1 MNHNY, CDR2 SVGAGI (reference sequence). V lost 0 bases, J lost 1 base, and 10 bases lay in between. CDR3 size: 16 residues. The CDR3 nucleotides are TGTGCCAGCAGTTACTCGGGCGGGGCGTCTGGAAACACCATATATTTT. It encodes CASSYSGGASGNTIYF.

Here the CDR3 reads CASSQADRGRENTIYF. CDR3 sequence (DNA): TGCGCCAGCAGCCAAGCCGACAGGGGGCGAGAAAACACCATATATTTT. This chain links TRBV4-1 with TRBJ1-3; TRBD1 matches 10 bases. CDR3 length equals 16 residues. The V and J ends lost 1 base and 6 bases, in that order; junction bases with no gene match: 6. Germline lookup yields CDR1 MGHRA and CDR2 YSYEKL.

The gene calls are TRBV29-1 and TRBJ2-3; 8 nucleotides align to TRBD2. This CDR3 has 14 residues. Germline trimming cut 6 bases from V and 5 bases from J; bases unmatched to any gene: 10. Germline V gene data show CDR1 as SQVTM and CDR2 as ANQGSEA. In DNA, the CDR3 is TGCAGCGTCCCCTTAGCGGGGCGGGGAGATACGCAGTATTTT. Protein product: CSVPLAGRGDTQYF.

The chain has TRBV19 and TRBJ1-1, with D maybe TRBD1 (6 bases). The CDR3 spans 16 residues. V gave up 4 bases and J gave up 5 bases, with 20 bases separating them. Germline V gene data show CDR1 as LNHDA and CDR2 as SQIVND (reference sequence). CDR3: CASSRGIRTVRTEAFF. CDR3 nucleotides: TGTGCCAGTAGTAGGGGGATTAGGACAGTAAGGACTGAAGCTTTCTTT. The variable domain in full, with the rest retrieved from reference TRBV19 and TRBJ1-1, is DGGITQSPKYLFRKEGQNVTLSCEQNLNHDAMYWYRQDPGQGLRLIYYSQIVNDFQKGDIAEGYSVSREKKESFPLTVTSAQKNPTAFYLCASSRGIRTVRTEAFFGQGTRLTVV.

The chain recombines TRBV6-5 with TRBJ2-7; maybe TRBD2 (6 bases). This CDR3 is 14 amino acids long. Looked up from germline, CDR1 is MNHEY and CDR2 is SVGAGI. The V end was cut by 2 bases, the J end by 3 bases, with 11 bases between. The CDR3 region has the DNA TGTGCCAGCAGTTACCGGGGGAAAAACTACGAGCAGTACTTC. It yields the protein CASSYRGKNYEQYF.

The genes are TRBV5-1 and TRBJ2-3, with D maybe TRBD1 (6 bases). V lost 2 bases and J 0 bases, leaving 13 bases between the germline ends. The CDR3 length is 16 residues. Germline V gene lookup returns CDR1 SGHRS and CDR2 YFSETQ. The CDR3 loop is CASSLRTASSTDTQYF. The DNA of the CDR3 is TGCGCCAGCAGCTTACGGACAGCCTCTAGCACAGATACGCAGTATTTT.

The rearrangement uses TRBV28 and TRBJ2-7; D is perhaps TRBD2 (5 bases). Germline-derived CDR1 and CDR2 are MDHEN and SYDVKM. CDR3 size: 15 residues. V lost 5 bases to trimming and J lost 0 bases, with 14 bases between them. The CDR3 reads CASSIHGLASYEQYF. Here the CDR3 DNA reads TGTGCCAGCAGTATTCACGGACTGGCCTCCTACGAGCAGTACTTC.

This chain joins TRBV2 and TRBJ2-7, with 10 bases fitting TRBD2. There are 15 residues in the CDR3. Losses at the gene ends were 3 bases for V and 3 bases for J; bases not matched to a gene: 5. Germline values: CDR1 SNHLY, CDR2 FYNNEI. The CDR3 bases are TGTGCCAGCAGTGAGAGAACTAGCGGGAACTACGAGCAGTACTTC. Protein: CASSERTSGNYEQYF.

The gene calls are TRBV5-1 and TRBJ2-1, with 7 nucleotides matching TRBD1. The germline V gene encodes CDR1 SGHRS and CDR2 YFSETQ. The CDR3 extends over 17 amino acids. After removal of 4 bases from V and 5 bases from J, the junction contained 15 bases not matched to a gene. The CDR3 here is CASSNDPGQRINNEQFF. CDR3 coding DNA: TGCGCCAGCAGCAACGATCCGGGACAGAGAATTAACAATGAGCAGTTCTTC.

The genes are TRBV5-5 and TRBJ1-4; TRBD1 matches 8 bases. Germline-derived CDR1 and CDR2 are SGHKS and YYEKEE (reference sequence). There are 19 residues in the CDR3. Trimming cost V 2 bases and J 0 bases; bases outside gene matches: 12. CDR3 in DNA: TGTGCCAGCAGCTTACAGACAGGGGAAGACACTGCAACTAATGAAAAACTGTTTTTT. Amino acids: CASSLQTGEDTATNEKLFF.

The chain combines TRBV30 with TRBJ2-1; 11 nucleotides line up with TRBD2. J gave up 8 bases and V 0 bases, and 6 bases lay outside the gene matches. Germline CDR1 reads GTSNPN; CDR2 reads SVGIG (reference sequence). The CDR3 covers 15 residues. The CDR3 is CAWSVRTSGSDEQFF. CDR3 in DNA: TGTGCCTGGAGTGTAAGAACTAGCGGGAGTGATGAGCAGTTCTTC.

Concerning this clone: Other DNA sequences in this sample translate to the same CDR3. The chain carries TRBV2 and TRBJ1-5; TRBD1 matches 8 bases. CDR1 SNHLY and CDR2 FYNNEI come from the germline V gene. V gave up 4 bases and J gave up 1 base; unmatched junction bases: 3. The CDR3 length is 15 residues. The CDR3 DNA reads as TGTGCCAGCAGTGGGGGACAGGAAAGCAATCAGCCCCAGCATTTT. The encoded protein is CASSGGQESNQPQHF.

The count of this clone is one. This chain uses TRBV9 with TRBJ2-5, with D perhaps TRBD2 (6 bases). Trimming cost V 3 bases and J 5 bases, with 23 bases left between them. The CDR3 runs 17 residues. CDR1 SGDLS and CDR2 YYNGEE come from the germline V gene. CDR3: CASSGGFPGLGRETQYF. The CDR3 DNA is TGTGCCAGCAGCGGGGGGTTTCCGGGACTCGGTCGCGAGACCCAGTACTTC.

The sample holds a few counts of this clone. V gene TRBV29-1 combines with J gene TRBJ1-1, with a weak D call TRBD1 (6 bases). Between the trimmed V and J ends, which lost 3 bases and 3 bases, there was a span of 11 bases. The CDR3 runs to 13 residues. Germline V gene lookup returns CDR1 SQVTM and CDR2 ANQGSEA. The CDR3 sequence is CSVEVGGDTEAFF. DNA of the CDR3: TGCAGCGTTGAGGTAGGGGGAGACACTGAAGCTTTCTTT.